What follows describes a single T cell receptor (beta chain). In the source study's methods: Reference gene primer amplification gave estimated nucleated cell counts. The protocol was immunoSEQ multiplex PCR, while the TCRdb copy is restricted to in-frame clones and leaves out a portion. Clone size and the V and J calls come from that table; the DNA yielded D and trimming. The table includes over 110,000 clones, around 88% detected once. The source of the sample is a study of blood T cell repertoires in COVID-19. Looking at the study overall: The origin of the acute and convalescent COVID-19 samples was the United States, Italy and Spain. Sample material is recorded as cDNA or gDNA derived from T cells, B-cell-depleted T cells, or PBMCs.

The sequenced material came from peripheral blood. The sequence was obtained from a human donor in a cohort sampled during active COVID-19.

DNA for the CDR3: TGTGCCAGCAGCGGACCGGGACAGTCCACCTACGAGCAGTACTTC. Residues: CASSGPGQSTYEQYF. V usage is TRBV11-2 and J usage is TRBJ2-7; 7 positions match TRBD1. The ends lost 5 bases at V and 2 bases at J; junction bases unmatched: 9. Germline CDR1 is SGHAT and CDR2 is FQNNGV. This CDR3 is 15 amino acids long.